Listed below are T cell receptor beta chains from one sample, sequenced in a study of control samples from healthy donors and cancer patients. Clones were sequenced by immunoSEQ multiplex PCR, and TCRdb holds only the in-frame ones, with some missing. The profile shows under 70,000 clones, 88% of them singletons. The sequenced sample was blood. These TCRs come from a middle-aged man in good health. Both conserved end residues are part of each CDR3. Not every row has a clone size; where given, it reads once, few, many or a size class.

cdr3_aa: CASSEPMGDQPQHF; v_call: TRBV25-1; clone_size: -
cdr3_aa: CASSGDSDYGYTF; v_call: TRBV2; clone_size: -
cdr3_aa: CASSLGQGAEEQYF; v_call: TRBV5-1; clone_size: -
cdr3_aa: CASSIAGQAYEQYF; v_call: TRBV19; clone_size: -
cdr3_aa: CAISESHLTSYGYTF; v_call: TRBV10-3; clone_size: -
cdr3_aa: CASSLAGGIGNEQFF; v_call: TRBV11-3; clone_size: -
cdr3_aa: CASSPTGTGNNQPQHF; v_call: TRBV18; clone_size: -
cdr3_aa: CASSPGGGGRSYNEQFF; v_call: TRBV18; clone_size: -
cdr3_aa: CASSSDPHPLNEQFF; v_call: TRBV6-5; clone_size: -
cdr3_aa: CASSPAYEQYF; v_call: TRBV11-2; clone_size: -
cdr3_aa: CATSRELPGPGANVLTF; v_call: TRBV15; clone_size: -
cdr3_aa: CASSLGTANSNQPQHF; v_call: TRBV3-1/TRBV3-2; clone_size: -
cdr3_aa: CSVDRVSGKETQYF; v_call: TRBV29-1; clone_size: -
cdr3_aa: CASRRQVANEKLFF; v_call: TRBV6-6; clone_size: once
cdr3_aa: CASSSIPDRTGGQPQHF; v_call: TRBV7-8; clone_size: -
cdr3_aa: CASSSYSGPNTEAFF; v_call: TRBV7-3; clone_size: -
cdr3_aa: CASSLRGLGGSEKLFF; v_call: TRBV11-2; clone_size: -
cdr3_aa: CASSPGQGEETQYF; v_call: TRBV11-2; clone_size: -
cdr3_aa: CASSLLRSLTQISYEQYF; v_call: TRBV27; clone_size: -
cdr3_aa: CASSLGGEAGELFF; v_call: TRBV11-3; clone_size: -
cdr3_aa: CASSIDPIYADTQYF; v_call: TRBV19; clone_size: -
cdr3_aa: CASRPTGGTEETQYF; v_call: TRBV5-1; clone_size: -
cdr3_aa: CSIGLPEETQYF; v_call: TRBV29-1; clone_size: -
cdr3_aa: CAIGTSGPASHGEQFF; v_call: TRBV10-3; clone_size: -
cdr3_aa: CASKEGGATEAFF; v_call: TRBV10-2; clone_size: -
cdr3_aa: CSVEGGDLWDGYTF; v_call: TRBV29-1; clone_size: -
cdr3_aa: CAISLGGDDSPLHF; v_call: TRBV10-3; clone_size: -
cdr3_aa: CASSQKKGTSGRNEQFF; v_call: TRBV4-3; clone_size: -
cdr3_aa: CAWRLPFAINTGELFF; v_call: TRBV30; clone_size: -
cdr3_aa: CASSIGAGGLNQPQHF; v_call: TRBV19; clone_size: -
cdr3_aa: CASRTHGDEQYF; v_call: TRBV25-1; clone_size: -
cdr3_aa: CASSLTVLPGNEQFF; v_call: TRBV5-1; clone_size: -
cdr3_aa: CASSSVGLAGGTGELFF; v_call: TRBV7-3; clone_size: once
cdr3_aa: CASSYSEDRLYEQFF; v_call: TRBV6-5; clone_size: -
cdr3_aa: CASSLVGKGNYNEQFF; v_call: TRBV7-9; clone_size: -
cdr3_aa: CASGAAGRAGNEQFF; v_call: TRBV19; clone_size: -
cdr3_aa: CASSYRSQGSGDTQYF; v_call: TRBV6-5; clone_size: -
cdr3_aa: CASRGQGDQPQHF; v_call: TRBV28; clone_size: -
cdr3_aa: CASSHQDNQAYEQYF; v_call: TRBV4-1; clone_size: -
cdr3_aa: CASSPPIAPSGRNEQFF; v_call: TRBV18; clone_size: -
cdr3_aa: CASSLGGEQNEQFF; v_call: TRBV5-1; clone_size: -